This is a list of T cell receptor beta chains from one sample in a study of blood T cell repertoires in COVID-19. Assay used: immunoSEQ multiplex PCR; TCRdb lists only in-frame clones, some missing. This sample has some 260,000 clones, with 85% to 90% found just once. The specimen was PBMCs or T cells enriched from blood (not recorded which). The origin of the receptors is a man aged 40-50 years who had recovered from COVID-19. The CDR3 runs from the conserved cysteine through the conserved F or W. A D gene is named only where the DNA matches it firmly. A clone size is listed for some rows: how often the clone was seen (once, few, many), or a class if it is expanded.

TRBJ1-3	.	.	TRBV11-2	TGTGCCAGCAGCTTCCGGGGGGTTACTGGAAACACCATATATTTT	CASSFRGVTGNTIYF
TRBJ2-5	.	.	TRBV7-8	TGTGCCAGCAGCTTGGGACACTTGCAAGAGACCCAGTACTTC	CASSLGHLQETQYF
TRBJ2-5	.	TRBD2	TRBV5-1	TGCGCCAGCGTATGGTCGGGAGGTGAAGAGACCCAGTACTTC	CASVWSGGEETQYF
TRBJ2-7	.	.	TRBV30	TGTGCCTGGAGTGTACTTGCCGGGACCTACGAGCAGTACTTC	CAWSVLAGTYEQYF
TRBJ1-3	.	TRBD1	TRBV27	TGTGCCAGCAGTCCCCGACAGGGACTCTCTGGAAACACCATATATTTT	CASSPRQGLSGNTIYF
TRBJ2-3	.	TRBD1	TRBV19	TGTGCCAGTAGTGAACAGGGGGCCGGCACAGATACGCAGTATTTT	CASSEQGAGTDTQYF
TRBJ1-2	.	TRBD1	TRBV4-3	TGCGCCAGCAGCCAAGATACCCAGGGGGCGAATCACTATGGCTACACCTTC	CASSQDTQGANHYGYTF
TRBJ2-3	.	TRBD2	TRBV18	TGTGCCAGCTCACCTGGGACTAGCGGGAACACAGATACGCAGTATTTT	CASSPGTSGNTDTQYF
TRBJ1-5	.	.	TRBV18	TGTGCCAGCTCACTAGAGTCGGGGGGAACTCAGCCCCAGCATTTT	CASSLESGGTQPQHF
TRBJ1-5	.	.	TRBV7-2	TGTGCCAGCAGCCCAGTTGGCAGGGCTGGCAATCAGCCCCAGCATTTT	CASSPVGRAGNQPQHF
TRBJ1-2	.	.	TRBV28	TGTGCCAGCAGTTCGGGGGTTAACTATGGCTACACCTTC	CASSSGVNYGYTF
TRBJ1-1	.	TRBD1	TRBV11-2	TGTGCCAGCAGCTTTGAGGGGGCGCACACTGAAGCTTTCTTT	CASSFEGAHTEAFF
TRBJ1-2	.	TRBD1	TRBV7-8	TGTGCCAGCAGCCGGGACAGGGACTATGGCTACACCTTC	CASSRDRDYGYTF
TRBJ2-5	.	.	TRBV7-2	TGTGCCAGCAGCTTCAGGGGGGACCAAGAGACCCAGTACTTC	CASSFRGDQETQYF
TRBJ2-3	.	.	TRBV19	TGTGCCAGTAGTGCCGACAGGCCGCGATCTAGAGATACGCAGTATTTT	CASSADRPRSRDTQYF
TRBJ1-2	many	TRBD1	TRBV2	TGTGCCAGCAGTGCCGGACAGGAACTTTTCGATGGCTACACCTTC	CASSAGQELFDGYTF
TRBJ1-1	.	TRBD1	TRBV3-1/TRBV3-2	TGTGCCAGCAGCCAAGCCCAGGGGGCCACTGAAGCTTTCTTT	CASSQAQGATEAFF
TRBJ2-5	.	TRBD2	TRBV3-1/TRBV3-2	TGTGCCAGCAGCCAAGCCCTGGAAGCGGGGGGGCAAGAGACCCAGTACTTC	CASSQALEAGGQETQYF
TRBJ1-1	.	.	TRBV18	TGTGCCAGCTCACCGGGAGTGATGAACACTGAAGCTTTCTTT	CASSPGVMNTEAFF
TRBJ1-1	once	.	TRBV19	TGTGCCAGTAGTAGACAGGTGGGCATGAACACTGAAGCTTTCTTT	CASSRQVGMNTEAFF
TRBJ2-3	.	TRBD2	TRBV10-3	TGTGCCATCAGTGCCTCGAAGGGGACTAGCGAAGGGGACACAGATACGCAGTATTTT	CAISASKGTSEGDTDTQYF
TRBJ2-7	few	.	TRBV6-5	TGTGCCAGCAGTTCCGCTAGCGAGCAGTACTTC	CASSSASEQYF
TRBJ2-1	.	TRBD2	TRBV6-5	TGTGCCAGCAGCGCACTAGCGGGAGGTTACAATGAGCAGTTCTTC	CASSALAGGYNEQFF
TRBJ2-1	.	.	TRBV5-4	TGTGCCAGCAGCCCCAATAGCGGATTATCCTACAATGAGCAGTTCTTC	CASSPNSGLSYNEQFF
TRBJ1-2	.	.	TRBV28	TGTGCCAGCAGTTCATTTAGGGGATGGTATGGCTACACCTTC	CASSSFRGWYGYTF
TRBJ2-2	.	.	TRBV2	TGTGCCAGCATCCCCCCTGCGGGGCCGGACACCGGGGAGCTGTTTTTT	CASIPPAGPDTGELFF
TRBJ2-1	.	TRBD2	TRBV19	TGTGCCAGTAGCCCGGGACTAGCGGGTGGGTTCTCCTACAATGAGCAGTTCTTC	CASSPGLAGGFSYNEQFF
TRBJ1-1	.	.	TRBV30	TGTGCCTGGAGTGTACCTCCCGAGGGCAAACCTCCTGAAGCTTTCTTT	CAWSVPPEGKPPEAFF
TRBJ1-1	once	.	TRBV7-9	TGTGCCAGCAGCCCTACGACAGGTCACACTGAAGCTTTCTTT	CASSPTTGHTEAFF